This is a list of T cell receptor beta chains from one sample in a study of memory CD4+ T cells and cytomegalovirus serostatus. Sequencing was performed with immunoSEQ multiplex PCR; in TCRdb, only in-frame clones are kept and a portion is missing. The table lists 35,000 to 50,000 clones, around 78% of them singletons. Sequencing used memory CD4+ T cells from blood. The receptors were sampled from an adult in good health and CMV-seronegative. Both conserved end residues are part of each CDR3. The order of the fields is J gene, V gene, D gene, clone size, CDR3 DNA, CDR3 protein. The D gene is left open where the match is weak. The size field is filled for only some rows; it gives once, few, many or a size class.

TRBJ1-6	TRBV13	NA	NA	TGTGCCAGCAGCTTAGGTGGGGCAAGGTCACCCCTCCACTTT	CASSLGGARSPLHF
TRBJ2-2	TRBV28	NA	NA	TGTGCCAGCAGTTTGAGGGTCGGGGAGCTGTTTTTT	CASSLRVGELFF
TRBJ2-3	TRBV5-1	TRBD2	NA	TGCGCCAGCAGCCTTAGATCTAGCGGGGGGCACACAGATACGCAGTATTTT	CASSLRSSGGHTDTQYF
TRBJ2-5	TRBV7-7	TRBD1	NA	TGTGCTAGCAGCCCCAGGGGGACAGGGAGAGGGGCCCAGTACTTC	CASSPRGTGRGAQYF
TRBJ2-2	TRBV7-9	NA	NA	TGTGCCAGCAGCCCCCGGGTGCGGGCGAGCACCGGGGAGCTGTTTTTT	CASSPRVRASTGELFF
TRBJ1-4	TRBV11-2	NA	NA	TGTGCCAGCAGCTTATTAGGGCCACAAGGTGAAAAACTGTTTTTT	CASSLLGPQGEKLFF
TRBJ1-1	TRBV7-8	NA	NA	TGTGCCAGCAGCTTAGCTCAGGCTTGGAACACTGAAGCTTTCTTT	CASSLAQAWNTEAFF
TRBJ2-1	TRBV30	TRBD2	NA	TGTGCCTGGAGGCCACTAGCGGGGGCCCCTTCCTACAATGAGCAGTTCTTC	CAWRPLAGAPSYNEQFF
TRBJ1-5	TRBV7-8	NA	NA	TGTGCCAGCAGCTTAGTAGCCCGGCAAAGCAATCAGCCCCAGCATTTT	CASSLVARQSNQPQHF
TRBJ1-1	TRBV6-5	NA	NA	TGTGCCAGCAGTCTAATTGGGACTGAAGCTTTCTTT	CASSLIGTEAFF
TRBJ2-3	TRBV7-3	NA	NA	TGTGCCAGCAGCTCTCCCCCGTCGAATACGCAGTATTTT	CASSSPPSNTQYF
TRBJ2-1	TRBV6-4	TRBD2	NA	TGTGCCAGCAGTGAACTAGCGGGTATCTTTAATGAGCAGTTCTTC	CASSELAGIFNEQFF
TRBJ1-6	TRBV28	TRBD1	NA	TGTGCCACCTCAGGGGGCGCGGGTTCACCCCTCCACTTT	CATSGGAGSPLHF
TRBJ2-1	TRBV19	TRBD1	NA	TGTGCCAGTAGCCCAACAGGGGCAATCTACAATGAGCAGTTCTTC	CASSPTGAIYNEQFF
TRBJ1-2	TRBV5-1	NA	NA	TGCGCCAGCAGCTTGAAGTCGACACCCGTTTTCCCCGGGGGCTATGGCTACACCTTC	CASSLKSTPVFPGGYGYTF
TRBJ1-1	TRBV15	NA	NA	TGTGCCACCAGCAGAGAACAGGCCACTGAAGCTTTCTTT	CATSREQATEAFF
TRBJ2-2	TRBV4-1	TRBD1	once	TGCGCCAGCAGCCAAGGGAACAGGGGAGTACACGGGGAGCTGTTTTTT	CASSQGNRGVHGELFF
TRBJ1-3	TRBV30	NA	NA	TGTGCCTGGAGTGTGGAAAGGCAGGGAAACACCATATATTTT	CAWSVERQGNTIYF
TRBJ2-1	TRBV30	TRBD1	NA	TGTGCCTGGTTCTCGACAGGGAAGCCCTCATATGAGCAGTTCTTC	CAWFSTGKPSYEQFF
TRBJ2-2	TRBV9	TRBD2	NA	TGTGCCAGCAGCGTAGCCGCGGGGGGTAACACCGGGGAGCTGTTTTTT	CASSVAAGGNTGELFF
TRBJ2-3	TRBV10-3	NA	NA	TGTGCCATCAGTGATCAGAGCGGCACAGATACGCAGTATTTT	CAISDQSGTDTQYF
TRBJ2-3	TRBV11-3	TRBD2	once	TGTGCCAGCAGCTTTTCACAAACCGGGGGGGATACGCAGTATTTT	CASSFSQTGGDTQYF
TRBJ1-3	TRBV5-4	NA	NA	TGTGCCAGCAGCTCGGATCTTCGGTCTGGAAACACCATATATTTT	CASSSDLRSGNTIYF
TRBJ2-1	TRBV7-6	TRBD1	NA	TGTGCCAGCAGCTTAGGGACAGGGGGTATGAATGAGCAGTTCTTC	CASSLGTGGMNEQFF
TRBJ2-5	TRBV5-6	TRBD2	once	TGTGCCAGCAGACTGACTAGCGGGGTAGAGACCCAGTACTTC	CASRLTSGVETQYF
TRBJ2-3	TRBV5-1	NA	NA	TGCGCCAGCAGCTTGGAGGGCAACGAGGATACGCAGTATTTT	CASSLEGNEDTQYF